What follows are 2 T cell receptor beta chains derived from one specimen sequenced in a study of T cell responses to AZD1222 COVID-19 vaccine (dated by TCRdb to the early 2020s). According to the study, the label for this sample's time point signals: baseline before first vaccination. The meaning of the sample's treatment or condition label: meningococcal conjugate vaccine given as trial control. To prepare the library, the immunoSEQ multiplex PCR assay was applied. TCRdb limited this immuneACCESS table to in-frame rearrangements with V and J called. A share of clones is missing; checked studies link under half to unresolved V genes, and the rest is unexplained. This sample lists tens of thousands of clones; about 90% were detected once. The ten top clones hold around a tenth of the sample. The sample consisted of peripheral blood, taken on day 0 of MenACWY control vaccination. These receptors were collected from an adult in good health.

The chain recombines TRBV28 with TRBJ1-4; D remains ambiguous. The germline V gene has CDR1 MDHEN and CDR2 SYDVKM. The CDR3 covers 10 residues. V shed 8 bases and J shed 6 bases, with 4 bases lying between them. The CDR3 here is CASWDEKLFF. CDR3 coding DNA: TGTGCCAGCTGGGATGAAAAACTGTTTTTT.

This clone was detected only a few times. V and J are TRBV3-1 (or the pseudogene TRBV3-2) and TRBJ2-2; unclear D gene. Trimming took 4 bases from V and 7 from J, leaving 13 bases between them. The CDR3 loop spans 14 amino acids. Germline assignment: CDR1 LGHDT and CDR2 YNNKEL (reference sequence). For the CDR3, the DNA is TGTGCCAGCAGCCGACCCCGGTTGAGCGGGGAGCTGTTTTTT. Encoded protein: CASSRPRLSGELFF.